Presented here are 29 T cell receptor beta chains from one specimen sequenced in a study of blood T cell repertoires in COVID-19. Clones were sequenced by immunoSEQ multiplex PCR, and TCRdb holds only the in-frame ones, with some missing. Of 110,000 to 150,000 clones detected, 79% appear once; the ten largest clones hold under 4.5%. Sequencing input: peripheral blood. The receptor set was obtained from a man in his sixties with acute or convalescent COVID-19.

This clone was detected a few times. V and J are TRBV10-3 and TRBJ2-5; D is uncertain. The V end lost 3 bases, the J end lost 3 bases, and 8 bases lay between the germline ends. The CDR3 length is 13 residues. Per the germline V gene, CDR1 is ENHRY and CDR2 is SYGVKD. The CDR3 region has the DNA TGTGCCATCAGTGATTACTCGAAAGAGACCCAGTACTTC. It is translated as CAISDYSKETQYF.

The chain has TRBV5-1 and TRBJ2-2; 9 nucleotides match TRBD2. This CDR3 has 16 amino acids. With V trimmed by 3 bases and J by 4 bases, 7 bases remained unmatched. CDR1 and CDR2 from the germline V gene are SGHRS and YFSETQ. CDR3 DNA sequence: TGCGCCAGCAGCTCCTCGACTAGCGGTATCACCGGGGAGCTGTTTTTT. This gives the protein CASSSSTSGITGELFF.

V and J are TRBV11-1 and TRBJ2-7; 9 bases agree with TRBD1. The CDR3 consists of 12 residues. Germline CDR1 SGHAT, CDR2 FQDESV (reference sequence). V lost 7 bases to trimming and J lost 4 bases; unmatched junction nucleotides: 2. The CDR3 here is CASTDRGYEQYF. The CDR3 nucleotides are TGTGCCAGCACAGACAGGGGGTACGAGCAGTACTTC.

This chain joins TRBV5-5 and TRBJ1-1; tentative D call: TRBD1 (6 bases). Looked up from germline, CDR1 is SGHKS and CDR2 is YYEKEE (reference sequence). Trimming pared 7 bases from V and 7 bases from J, leaving 20 bases between. CDR3 size: 14 residues. The CDR3 reads CASRQRTASGEAFF. The CDR3 coding sequence is TGTGCCAGCCGGCAAAGGACAGCATCGGGTGAAGCTTTCTTT.

The J gene is TRBJ2-2, the V gene TRBV4-1; no clear D gene. V was trimmed by 0 bases and J by 7 bases, leaving 6 bases between them. The germline gives CDR1 MGHRA, CDR2 YSYEKL. The CDR3 contains 13 residues. This CDR3 reads CASSQDRSGELFF. CDR3 coding DNA: TGCGCCAGCAGCCAAGACCGCAGCGGGGAGCTGTTTTTT.

The J gene is TRBJ2-5, the V gene TRBV5-1; D is possibly TRBD2 (5 bases). The V and J ends lost 4 bases and 1 base respectively, with 8 bases between them. The CDR3 is 13 amino acids. CDR1 SGHRS and CDR2 YFSETQ come from the germline V gene. The CDR3 coding sequence is TGCGCCAGCAGCCCCGGACTCCAAGAGACCCAGTACTTC. Protein product: CASSPGLQETQYF.

The V gene is TRBV6-1, the J gene TRBJ1-2; D unclear. Germline-derived CDR1 and CDR2 are MNHNS and SASEGT. CDR3 length: 12 amino acids. Deletions cut 3 bases from V and 4 bases from J, with 6 bases between. DNA for the CDR3: TGTGCCAGCAGTGATTCCGGCTATGGCTACACCTTC. Protein sequence: CASSDSGYGYTF.

This CDR3 reads CASKFRRDEAFF. CDR3 DNA: TGTGCCAGTAAATTTCGGAGGGATGAAGCTTTCTTT. The chain joins TRBV19 to TRBJ1-1; D not certain. Germline CDR1 is LNHDA and CDR2 is SQIVND (reference sequence). The V gene lost 7 bases and the J gene lost 7 bases, with 13 bases spanning the gap. This CDR3 has 12 residues.

The CDR3 nucleotides are TGTGCCAGCAGTTTAGGGGGGGGCTACGAGCAGTACTTC. Protein product: CASSLGGGYEQYF. This sequence joins TRBV27 and TRBJ2-7; 7 bases fit TRBD2. CDR3 length: 13 residues. V dropped 2 bases and J dropped 3; count of bases not matched to a gene: 1. Germline values: CDR1 MNHEY, CDR2 SMNVEV (reference sequence).

The CDR3: CASSAPGGGLNTEAFF. DNA of the CDR3: TGTGCCAGCAGCGCCCCCGGGGGGGGGTTGAACACTGAAGCTTTCTTT. The chain uses TRBV7-9 and TRBJ1-1; possible D gene TRBD1, 5 bases. Germline CDR1 SEHNR, CDR2 FQNEAQ (reference sequence). V shed 5 bases and J shed 0 bases, with 16 bases lying between them. The CDR3 is 16 residues long.

V is TRBV6-2 or TRBV6-3 and J is TRBJ2-2, with 7 bases lining up with TRBD2. The V gene end was trimmed by 4 bases and the J gene end by 6 bases; junction bases not matched to a gene: 23. Germline assignment: CDR1 MNHEY and CDR2 SVGEGT. The CDR3 is 20 residues long. The CDR3 sequence: CASSSIIEGGRNALAGELFF. The CDR3 bases are TGTGCCAGCAGTTCTATCATAGAGGGCGGGAGAAACGCTTTGGCCGGGGAGCTGTTTTTT.

The rearrangement joins TRBV5-1 to TRBJ1-1; no definite D call. The V end was cut by 0 bases, the J end by 6 bases, with 15 bases between. Germline V gene lookup returns CDR1 SGHRS and CDR2 YFSETQ. The CDR3 sequence is 15 residues long. Here the CDR3 DNA reads TGCGCCAGCAGCTTGGAGGGCAGGACTAGCGCTGAAGCTTTCTTT. Translated: CASSLEGRTSAEAFF.

This clone was observed a handful of times. The J gene is TRBJ2-3, the V gene TRBV9, with 10 bases matching TRBD2. The V gene's germline CDR1 is SGDLS and CDR2 YYNGEE. V lost 3 bases and J lost 0; bases outside the gene matches: 7. The CDR3 is 17 amino acids. CDR3 loop: CASSARTSGVSTDTQYF. CDR3 in DNA: TGTGCCAGCAGCGCAAGAACTAGCGGGGTTAGCACAGATACGCAGTATTTT.

This clone has a handful of counts. The chain carries TRBV6-6 and TRBJ1-1; 7 bases match TRBD1. This CDR3 is built from 14 residues. Germline trimming cut 7 bases from V and 0 bases from J; bases unmatched to any gene: 5. Looked up from germline, CDR1 is MNHNY and CDR2 is SVGAGI (reference sequence). In nucleotides, the CDR3 is TGTGCCAGCACCGAACAGGGGTTGAACACTGAAGCTTTCTTT. Its translation is CASTEQGLNTEAFF.

V usage is TRBV28 and J usage is TRBJ1-2; 7 nucleotides agree with TRBD1. Per the germline V gene, CDR1 is MDHEN and CDR2 is SYDVKM. The CDR3 has 12 residues. J lost 9 bases, V lost 2 bases, and 3 bases had no gene match. CDR3 nucleotides: TGTGCCAGCAGTTTAAAGGGACAGAGCTACACCTTC. It codes for CASSLKGQSYTF.

This clone was seen more than once but under ten times. The chain combines TRBV19 with TRBJ1-6; the D gene is possibly TRBD1 (5 bases). Trimming left V 5 bases short and J 9 bases short, with 20 bases between. Germline-derived CDR1 and CDR2 are LNHDA and SQIVND (reference sequence). The CDR3 is 16 amino acids. The CDR3 DNA sequence: TGTGCCAGTAGTTCCCGGGGGGATAACCCGGCTTCACCCCTCCACTTT. Encoded protein: CASSSRGDNPASPLHF.

This rearrangement joins TRBV19 to TRBJ1-3; the D gene is possibly TRBD1 (6 bases). Germline CDR1 LNHDA, CDR2 SQIVND (reference sequence). CDR3 length: 12 residues. V was trimmed by 9 bases and J by 4 bases, leaving 10 bases between them. Here the CDR3 DNA reads TGTGCCAGCCGGACAGACGGAAACACCATATATTTT. Protein: CASRTDGNTIYF.

The rearrangement joins TRBV5-6 to TRBJ1-6, with D possibly being TRBD1 (6 bases). Trimming removed 4 bases from V and 4 bases from J, with 12 bases in between. Per germline, CDR1 SGHDT and CDR2 YYEEEE. The CDR3 is 15 residues long. The CDR3 here is CASSPGTSYNSPLHF. The CDR3 nucleotides read TGTGCCAGCAGCCCGGGGACATCTTATAATTCACCCCTCCACTTT. The variable domain in full, completed from reference TRBV5-6 and TRBJ1-6, reads DAGVTQSPTHLIKTRGQQVTLRCSPKSGHDTVSWYQQALGQGPQFIFQYYEEEERQRGNFPDRFSGHQFPNYSSELNVNALLLGDSALYLCASSPGTSYNSPLHFGNGTRLTVT.

This clone occurred once. In nucleotides, the CDR3 is TGTGCCAGTAGTGATGGGACAGGGAAGGTGACAGATACGCAGTATTTT. Translation: CASSDGTGKVTDTQYF. V gene TRBV19 combines with J gene TRBJ2-3, with 9 nucleotides matching TRBD1. The ends lost 5 bases at V and 3 bases at J; junction bases unmatched: 9. The CDR3 runs to 16 residues. Germline CDR1 is LNHDA and CDR2 is SQIVND (reference sequence).

The CDR3 DNA reads TGTGCCACCCTCGCCCAGGGGCTGGGTGACACCGGGGAGCTGTTTTTT. This gives the protein CATLAQGLGDTGELFF. This chain connects TRBV27 to TRBJ2-2, with D tentatively TRBD1 (6 bases). V was shortened by 10 bases and J by 3 bases, with 21 bases between the two germline ends. The length of the CDR3 is 16 residues. Germline CDR1 reads MNHEY; CDR2 reads SMNVEV (reference sequence).

This chain links TRBV14 with TRBJ2-5; TRBD2 matches 16 bases. CDR3 length: 18 amino acids. Germline loops: CDR1 SGHDN, CDR2 FVKESK. V trimming: 5 bases; J trimming: 6 bases; junction bases outside the gene matches: 12. CDR3 residues: CASSKGTSGRAWSQTQYF. The CDR3 nucleotides are TGTGCCAGCAGCAAAGGGACTAGCGGGAGGGCCTGGAGTCAGACCCAGTACTTC.

The chain joins TRBV2 to TRBJ1-3, with TRBD1 as a possible D gene (6 bases). This CDR3 contains 14 residues. Trimming cost V 4 bases and J 8 bases, with 15 bases left between them. Germline CDR1 is SNHLY and CDR2 is FYNNEI. Written as DNA, the CDR3 is TGTGCCAGCAGTGCCCGGGACATTGGGTACACCATATATTTT. It specifies CASSARDIGYTIYF.

The chain has TRBV11-2 and TRBJ1-4; D gene ambiguous. Germline-derived CDR1 and CDR2 are SGHAT and FQNNGV. Trimming shortened V by 5 bases and J by 1 base, and 8 bases separated the two germline ends. The CDR3 totals 14 residues. Here the CDR3 reads CASSLSGTNEKLFF. For the CDR3, the DNA is TGTGCCAGCAGCCTCAGCGGAACTAATGAAAAACTGTTTTTT.

This clone was detected many times. The chain joins TRBV5-8 to TRBJ1-3; D gene uncertain. The CDR3 is 15 amino acids. V was shortened by 0 bases and J by 1 base, with 8 bases between the two germline ends. Looked up from germline, CDR1 is SGHTS and CDR2 is YDEGEE. CDR3: CASSLAWASGNTIYF. CDR3 nucleotides: TGTGCCAGCAGCTTGGCATGGGCTTCTGGAAACACCATATATTTT.

This chain joins TRBV28 and TRBJ1-6, with D unresolved. The CDR3 totals 13 residues. V was cut by 7 bases and J by 5 bases, with 9 bases left in between. The germline V gene encodes CDR1 MDHEN and CDR2 SYDVKM. CDR3 in amino acids: CASKEIHNSPLHF. The CDR3 region has the DNA TGTGCCAGCAAGGAGATACATAATTCACCCCTCCACTTT. The full variable domain, in which reference TRBV28 and TRBJ1-6 provide the parts outside the CDR3, is DVKVTQSSRYLVKRTGEKVFLECVQDMDHENMFWYRQDPGLGLRLIYFSYDVKMKEKGDIPEGYSVSREKKERFSLILESASTNQTSMYLCASKEIHNSPLHFGNGTRLTVT.

The chain carries TRBV19 and TRBJ2-6, with TRBD1 matching 8 bases. This CDR3 contains 17 residues. Germline V gives CDR1 LNHDA, CDR2 SQIVND (reference sequence). The ends lost 7 bases at V and 0 bases at J; junction bases unmatched: 8. The CDR3 nucleotides are TGTGCCAGTATCGACAGGGGTAGAGACTCTGGGGCCAACGTCCTGACTTTC. Encoded protein: CASIDRGRDSGANVLTF.

V gene TRBV1 combines with J gene TRBJ2-7; the D segment call TRBD2 is taken from the table without a DNA check. TRBV1 corresponds to a pseudogene. The CDR3 contains 17 residues. The CDR3 region is CTSSHNETSGRKYEQYF. Written as DNA, the CDR3 is TGCACCAGCAGCCACAATGAAACTAGCGGGAGGAAATACGAGCAGTACTTC.

The V and J genes are TRBV5-1 and TRBJ2-3; 14 bases are a match to TRBD2. Germline V gene lookup returns CDR1 SGHRS and CDR2 YFSETQ. Unmatched junction bases numbered 14, after V lost 5 bases and J lost 0 bases. This CDR3 comprises 20 residues. DNA for the CDR3: TGCGCCAGCAGTTTTAGGGGACTAGCGGGAGTGATAGGTAGCACAGATACGCAGTATTTT. Translation gives CASSFRGLAGVIGSTDTQYF.

This clone was counted once. This chain uses TRBV5-1 with TRBJ2-2, with 7 bases aligning to TRBD1. Germline loops: CDR1 SGHRS, CDR2 YFSETQ. The CDR3 loop spans 15 amino acids. J gave up 2 bases and V 2 bases, and 3 bases lay outside the gene matches. The CDR3 DNA follows: TGCGCCAGCAGCTTACGGACAGGAAACACCGGGGAGCTGTTTTTT. Protein: CASSLRTGNTGELFF.